The table lists the clone carrying this T cell receptor beta chain with many counts. The sequence runs out 3 residues before the end of the CDR3; the remainder is reconstructed from the germline J gene. This CDR3 is 13 amino acids long. Germline V gene sequence: CDR1 SGHNT, CDR2 YYREEE (reference sequence). The table came from immunoSEQ multiplex PCR; TCRdb's copy has only in-frame clones and leaves some out. The sample was found to contain tens of thousands of clones, and every one recurs. The data are from a study of T cell clonality in common variable immunodeficiency. Sequences were obtained from peripheral blood mononuclear cells. The source is a person aged 18 to 75 in good health. J is TRBJ2-2 and V is TRBV5-4; D might be TRBD1 (6 bases). CDR3 residues: CASSSDRTGKLFF. The sequenced part of the CDR3 DNA is TGTGCCAGCAGCTCGGACAGAACGGGGAAG.